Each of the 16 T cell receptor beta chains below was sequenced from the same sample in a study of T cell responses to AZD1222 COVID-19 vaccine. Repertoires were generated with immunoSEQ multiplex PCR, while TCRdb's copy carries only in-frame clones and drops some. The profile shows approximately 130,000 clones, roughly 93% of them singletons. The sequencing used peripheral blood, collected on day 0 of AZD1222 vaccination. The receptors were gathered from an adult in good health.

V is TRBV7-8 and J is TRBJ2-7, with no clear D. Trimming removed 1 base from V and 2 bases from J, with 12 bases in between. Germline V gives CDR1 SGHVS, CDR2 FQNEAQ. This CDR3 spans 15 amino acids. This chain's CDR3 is CASSLGALTAYEQYF. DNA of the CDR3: TGTGCCAGCAGCTTAGGCGCCTTGACCGCCTACGAGCAGTACTTC.

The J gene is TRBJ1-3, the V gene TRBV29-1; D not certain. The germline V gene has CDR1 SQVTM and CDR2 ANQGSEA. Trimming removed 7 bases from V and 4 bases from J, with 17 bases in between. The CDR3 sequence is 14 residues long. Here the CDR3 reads CSAVVPSSGNTIYF. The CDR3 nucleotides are TGCAGCGCCGTGGTCCCCTCCTCGGGAAACACCATATATTTT.

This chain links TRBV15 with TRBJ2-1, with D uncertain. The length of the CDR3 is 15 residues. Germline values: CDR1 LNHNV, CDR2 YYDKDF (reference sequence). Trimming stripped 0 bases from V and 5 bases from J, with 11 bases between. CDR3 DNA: TGTGCCACCAGCAGAGAACGTGTCCAGAACAATGAGCAGTTCTTC. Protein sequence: CATSRERVQNNEQFF.

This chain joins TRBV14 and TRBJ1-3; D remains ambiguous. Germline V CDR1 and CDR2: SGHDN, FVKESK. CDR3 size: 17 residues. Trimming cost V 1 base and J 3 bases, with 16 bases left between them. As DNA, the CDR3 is TGTGCCAGCAGCCAAGTACTCGCCGTTGGTATTGGAAACACCATATATTTT. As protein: CASSQVLAVGIGNTIYF.

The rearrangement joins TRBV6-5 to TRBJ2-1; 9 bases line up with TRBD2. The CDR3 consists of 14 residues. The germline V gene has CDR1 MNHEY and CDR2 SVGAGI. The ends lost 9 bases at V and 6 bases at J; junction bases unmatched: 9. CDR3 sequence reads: CASRIAGDGNEQFF. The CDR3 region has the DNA TGTGCCAGTCGTATAGCGGGAGATGGCAATGAGCAGTTCTTC.

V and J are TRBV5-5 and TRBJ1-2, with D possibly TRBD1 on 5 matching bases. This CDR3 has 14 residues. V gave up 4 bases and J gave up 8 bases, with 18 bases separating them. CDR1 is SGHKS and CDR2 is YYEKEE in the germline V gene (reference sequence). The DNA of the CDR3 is TGTGCCAGCAGCGGAACCGGGACCCTCTCGGGCTACACCTTC. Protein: CASSGTGTLSGYTF.

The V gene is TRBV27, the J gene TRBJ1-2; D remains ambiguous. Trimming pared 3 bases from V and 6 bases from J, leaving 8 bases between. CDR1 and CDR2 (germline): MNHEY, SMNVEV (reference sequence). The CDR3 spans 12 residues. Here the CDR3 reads CASSFREDGYTF. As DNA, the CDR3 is TGTGCCAGCAGTTTTCGGGAAGATGGCTACACCTTC.

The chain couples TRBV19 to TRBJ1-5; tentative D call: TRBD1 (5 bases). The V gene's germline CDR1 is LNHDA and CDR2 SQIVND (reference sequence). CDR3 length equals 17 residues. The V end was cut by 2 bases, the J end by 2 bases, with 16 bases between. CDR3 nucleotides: TGTGCCAGTAGTATATCCTGGAGGGGATCGGGCAATCAGCCCCAGCATTTT. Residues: CASSISWRGSGNQPQHF.

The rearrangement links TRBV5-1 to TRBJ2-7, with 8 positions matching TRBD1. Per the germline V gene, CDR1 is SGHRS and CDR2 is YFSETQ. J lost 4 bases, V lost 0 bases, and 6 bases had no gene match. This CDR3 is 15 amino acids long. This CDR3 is CASSLVGTGTYEQYF. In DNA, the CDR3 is TGCGCCAGCAGCTTGGTGGGGACAGGAACATACGAGCAGTACTTC.

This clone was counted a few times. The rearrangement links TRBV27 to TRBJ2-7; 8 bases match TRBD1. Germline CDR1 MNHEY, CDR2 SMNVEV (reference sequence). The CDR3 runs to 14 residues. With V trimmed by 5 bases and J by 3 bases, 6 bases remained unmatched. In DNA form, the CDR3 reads TGTGCCAGCAGTACCCAGGGGGCCAACTACGAGCAGTACTTC. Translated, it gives CASSTQGANYEQYF.

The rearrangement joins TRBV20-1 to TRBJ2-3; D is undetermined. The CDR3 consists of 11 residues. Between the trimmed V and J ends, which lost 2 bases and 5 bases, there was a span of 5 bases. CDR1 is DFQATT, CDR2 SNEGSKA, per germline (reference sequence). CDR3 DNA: TGCAGTGCTAGAATGCGAGATACGCAGTATTTT. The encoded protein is CSARMRDTQYF.

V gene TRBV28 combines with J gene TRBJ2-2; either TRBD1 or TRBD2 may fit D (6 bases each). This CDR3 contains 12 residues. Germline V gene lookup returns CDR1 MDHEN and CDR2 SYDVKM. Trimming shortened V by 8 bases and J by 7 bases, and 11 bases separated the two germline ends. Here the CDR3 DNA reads TGTGCCAGCCTCGGGGGCATCGGGGAGCTGTTTTTT. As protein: CASLGGIGELFF.

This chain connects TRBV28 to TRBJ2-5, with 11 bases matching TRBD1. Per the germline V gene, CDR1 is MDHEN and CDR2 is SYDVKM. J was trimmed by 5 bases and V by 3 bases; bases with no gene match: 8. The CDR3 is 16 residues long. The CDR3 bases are TGTGCCAGCAGTTTGTCTGGACAGGGGGCCAGCGAGACCCAGTACTTC. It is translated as CASSLSGQGASETQYF.

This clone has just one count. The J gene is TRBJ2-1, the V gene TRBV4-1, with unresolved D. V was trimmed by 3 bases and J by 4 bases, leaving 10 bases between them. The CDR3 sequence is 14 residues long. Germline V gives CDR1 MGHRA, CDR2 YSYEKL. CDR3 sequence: CASSQSDGYNEQFF. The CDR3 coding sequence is TGCGCCAGCAGCCAGTCGGACGGGTACAATGAGCAGTTCTTC.

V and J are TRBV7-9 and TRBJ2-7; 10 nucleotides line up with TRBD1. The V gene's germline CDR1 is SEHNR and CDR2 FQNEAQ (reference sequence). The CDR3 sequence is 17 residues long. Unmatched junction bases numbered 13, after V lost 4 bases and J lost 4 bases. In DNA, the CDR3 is TGTGCCAGCAGCTCGACCTTTAAGACAGGGGGCGGGTACGAGCAGTACTTC. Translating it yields CASSSTFKTGGGYEQYF.

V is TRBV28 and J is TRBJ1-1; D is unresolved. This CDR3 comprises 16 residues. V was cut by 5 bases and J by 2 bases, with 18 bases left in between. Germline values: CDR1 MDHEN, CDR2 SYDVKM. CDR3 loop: CASSTPAEGHNTEAFF. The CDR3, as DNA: TGTGCCAGCAGTACCCCAGCGGAGGGTCACAACACTGAAGCTTTCTTT.